This T cell receptor beta chain was sequenced for a study of tumor and adjacent non-tumor tissue in lung cancer. Looking at the study overall: Around 4.2 million productive TCRbeta reads were obtained per sample on average.

A modified ARM-PCR protocol with three rounds of nested PCR amplified TCRbeta. TCRdb recomputed calls from the multiplex PCR reads with MiXCR, one row per CDR3 protein. The repertoire consists of under 80,000 distinct CDR3 sequences, with around 80% occurring once and the leading ten covering 40% to 50%. Trimming took 3 bases from V and 7 from J; bases not matched to a gene: 11. Per the germline V gene, CDR1 is SGHNT and CDR2 is YYREEE (reference sequence). The CDR3 has 16 residues. This clonotype was observed a few times. What it recognizes is unknown. This may be a read error: a much more frequent sequence differs by one nucleotide. This is likely a read error, given that the CDR3 carries no conserved phenylalanine or tryptophan at its end. This sample's RNA came from whole unsorted tissue. Distant lung tissue was collected more than 3 cm away from the tumor edge. The study's findings and limits: TCR diversity was significantly greater in tumor than normal lung tissue.

The sequence was collected from a man in his fifties or sixties with non-small cell lung cancer. Sequencing was done on a sample of distant non-tumor lung tissue. The chain joins TRBV5-4 to TRBJ1-4, with 8 bases lining up with TRBD1. The CDR3 here is CASSSRGQAEGEKLFV. CDR3 DNA: TGTGCCAGCAGCTCGAGGGGACAGGCCGAGGGTGAAAAACTGTTTGTT.